This TCR beta chain was profiled in a study of PD-1 blockade in classical Hodgkin lymphoma. Study information: Administration of nivolumab to patients was at 3 mg/kg intravenously every 2 weeks. General study points: CD8+ TCR diversity did not rise significantly by C4D1, unlike CD4+. When set against healthy donors, newly diagnosed patients were reported to show lower baseline TCR diversity. Before treatment, complete responders showed about the same diversity as newly diagnosed patients.

With no exception, relapse followed autologous stem cell transplantation in all patients, and brentuximab vedotin exposure varied. The assay was immunoSEQ multiplex PCR, and TCRdb's table has in-frame clones only and misses some. Here the sample spans 25,000 to 30,000 clones, roughly 76% being singletons. As regards this clone: Its antigen remains unidentified.

The CDR3 has 14 amino acids. V was clipped by 4 bases and J by 7 bases, with 17 bases between them. Germline lookup yields CDR1 SGHTA and CDR2 FQGNSA. This TCR was sampled from a human donor with classical Hodgkin lymphoma. The sample here was peripheral blood mononuclear cells (PBMCs), taken before the second cycle of nivolumab. This chain connects TRBV7-2 to TRBJ2-7; D might be TRBD2 (6 bases). For the CDR3, the DNA is TGTGCCAGCAGCTACACCCAGGGCGGGGTAGAGCAGTACTTC. This gives the protein CASSYTQGGVEQYF.